Below, 16 T cell receptor beta chains from the same sample are listed, as sequenced in a study of beta chain features in type 1 diabetes. Study-wide points: Shortening of TCRB CDR3s, moderate but significant, appeared in all four CD4+ subsets of Type 1 diabetes patients.

Sequencing targeted expressed TCRB transcripts, as all isolated RNA had been reverse transcribed. TCRdb keeps only in-frame clones here, not all; method: immunoSEQ multiplex PCR. This sample has 200,000 to 250,000 clones, with more than 11% found just once. The antigens of these receptors remain unknown. The source material was naive CD4+ T cells from blood. The source of these receptors is a man aged 30 to 45 with type 1 diabetes.

This clone has only a few counts. The chain employs TRBV6-1 and TRBJ2-5; D is perhaps TRBD2 (6 bases). The CDR3 loop spans 15 amino acids. Trimming removed 5 bases from V and 0 bases from J, with 13 bases in between. Germline assignment: CDR1 MNHNS and CDR2 SASEGT. CDR3 region: CASSPGLSNQETQYF. Written as DNA, the CDR3 is TGTGCCAGCAGTCCGGGACTCTCCAACCAAGAGACCCAGTACTTC.

CDR3 nucleotides: TGTGCCAGTAGTAAGGGACTAGCGGAGAGCTCTGGGGCCAACGTCCTGACTTTC. Its protein product is CASSKGLAESSGANVLTF. The chain couples TRBV19 to TRBJ2-6; TRBD2 matches 11 bases. Trimming at V came to 4 bases and at J to 0 bases, leaving 5 bases not matched to a gene. CDR1 LNHDA and CDR2 SQIVND come from the germline V gene (reference sequence). CDR3 size: 18 residues.

The V gene is TRBV6-5, the J gene TRBJ1-2, with D unclear. CDR1 and CDR2 from the germline V gene are MNHEY and SVGAGI. This CDR3 has 13 amino acids. V lost 5 bases and J lost 6, with 13 bases in between. The CDR3 loop is CASSLREFNGYTF. CDR3 DNA: TGTGCCAGCAGTCTGCGGGAGTTTAATGGCTACACCTTC.

This chain joins TRBV6-5 and TRBJ2-1, with D possibly being TRBD1 (6 bases). CDR1 is MNHEY, CDR2 SVGAGI, per germline. The V and J ends lost 6 bases and 0 bases respectively, with 12 bases between them. This CDR3 is 15 amino acids long. CDR3: CASRVTGSSYNEQFF. Here the CDR3 DNA reads TGTGCCAGCAGAGTGACAGGAAGCTCCTACAATGAGCAGTTCTTC.

The chain uses TRBV19 and TRBJ1-2; D may be TRBD1 (6 bases). This CDR3 region has 14 residues. Germline V gives CDR1 LNHDA, CDR2 SQIVND (reference sequence). V dropped 7 bases and J dropped 4 bases, with 16 bases sitting between them. DNA of the CDR3: TGTGCCAGTAAAGACAGGTCGGGCGTCTATGGCTACACCTTC. This gives the protein CASKDRSGVYGYTF.

This clone was counted a few times. The chain couples TRBV28 to TRBJ1-4; TRBD1 aligns across 8 bases. Per germline, CDR1 MDHEN and CDR2 SYDVKM. This CDR3 is built from 13 residues. Unmatched junction bases numbered 2, after V lost 5 bases and J lost 6 bases. Here the CDR3 DNA reads TGTGCCAGCAGTGAGACAGGGGATGAAAAACTGTTTTTT. Its translation is CASSETGDEKLFF.

The chain is built from TRBV11-2 and TRBJ1-1; D gene ambiguous. The CDR3 sequence is 13 residues long. Germline V gene data show CDR1 as SGHAT and CDR2 as FQNNGV. Trimming shortened V by 5 bases and J by 1 base, and 8 bases separated the two germline ends. The CDR3 is CASSPRGNTEAFF. CDR3 nucleotide sequence: TGTGCCAGCAGCCCCCGGGGGAACACTGAAGCTTTCTTT.

The chain employs TRBV2 and TRBJ2-4, with a weak D call TRBD1 (5 bases). Germline V gives CDR1 SNHLY, CDR2 FYNNEI. Deletions cut 9 bases from V and 1 base from J, with 10 bases between. The CDR3 runs to 13 residues. The CDR3 coding sequence is TGTGCCAGTGGGGCATTGGCCAAAAACATTCAGTACTTC. This encodes CASGALAKNIQYF. Complete variable domain (other parts from reference TRBV2 and TRBJ2-4): EPEVTQTPSHQVTQMGQEVILRCVPISNHLYFYWYRQILGQKVEFLVSFYNNEISEKSEIFDDQFSVERPDGSNFTLKIRSTKLEDSAMYFCASGALAKNIQYFGAGTRLSVL.

This clone was observed a handful of times. This sequence joins TRBV5-1 and TRBJ1-1; TRBD1 aligns across 8 bases. J gave up 1 base and V 4 bases, and 9 bases lay outside the gene matches. The CDR3 contains 16 residues. CDR1 and CDR2 from the germline V gene are SGHRS and YFSETQ. The CDR3 DNA reads as TGCGCCAGCAGCCCTCGACAGGGGTACCCGAACACTGAAGCTTTCTTT. Translation: CASSPRQGYPNTEAFF.

There are a few counts of this clone. The gene calls are TRBV9 and TRBJ1-2; D is possibly TRBD1 (5 bases). Trimming left V 0 bases short and J 10 bases short, with 16 bases between. Germline lookup yields CDR1 SGDLS and CDR2 YYNGEE. This CDR3 has 14 residues. The CDR3 bases are TGTGCCAGCAGCGTAGATGGCAGGGTGGGTGACTACACCTTC. Its translation is CASSVDGRVGDYTF.

This clone came up a few times. The rearrangement uses TRBV2 and TRBJ2-1, with 12 bases fitting TRBD2. V lost 2 bases and J lost 7; bases outside the gene matches: 3. Germline CDR1 reads SNHLY; CDR2 reads FYNNEI. The CDR3 has 15 amino acids. CDR3 nucleotide sequence: TGTGCCAGCAGTGAATCTAGCGGGAGGGGAAATGAGCAGTTCTTC. This gives the protein CASSESSGRGNEQFF.

The CDR3 coding sequence is TGTGCCAGCAGTTCTGGACTGAATAGCAATCAGCCCCAGCATTTT. It codes for CASSSGLNSNQPQHF. The chain carries TRBV6-5 and TRBJ1-5; no clear D. Trimming took 4 bases from V and 0 from J, leaving 10 bases between them. There are 15 residues in the CDR3. Germline CDR1 and CDR2: MNHEY and SVGAGI.

J is TRBJ2-1 and V is TRBV5-4; a possible D gene is TRBD1 (6 bases). With 4 bases removed from V and 7 bases from J, the gap between germline ends came to 18 bases. The CDR3 length is 15 residues. Germline CDR1 reads SGHNT; CDR2 reads YYREEE (reference sequence). The CDR3 region is CASSTKVTGTNEQFF. CDR3 in DNA: TGTGCCAGCAGCACCAAAGTAACAGGGACGAATGAGCAGTTCTTC. Complete variable domain (other parts from reference TRBV5-4 and TRBJ2-1): ETGVTQSPTHLIKTRGQQVTLRCSSQSGHNTVSWYQQALGQGPQFIFQYYREEENGRGNFPPRFSGLQFPNYSSELNVNALELDDSALYLCASSTKVTGTNEQFFGPGTRLTVL.

The chain links TRBV5-4 to TRBJ1-5; D is unclear. The CDR3 runs 13 residues. V was clipped by 0 bases and J by 6 bases, with 7 bases between them. Per the germline V gene, CDR1 is SGHNT and CDR2 is YYREEE (reference sequence). The CDR3 nucleotides are TGTGCCAGCAGCTTGGAAGCAGGTCAGCCCCAGCATTTT. As protein: CASSLEAGQPQHF.

CDR3 sequence: CASSIDRTVGELFF. The CDR3 region has the DNA TGTGCCAGTAGTATCGACAGGACTGTCGGGGAGCTGTTTTTT. The V call is TRBV19, the J call TRBJ2-2; D might be TRBD1 (6 bases). From germline, CDR1 is LNHDA and CDR2 SQIVND (reference sequence). The CDR3 loop spans 14 amino acids. V was trimmed by 3 bases and J by 7 bases, leaving 12 bases between them.

The table lists this clone with a few counts. The chain has TRBV29-1 and TRBJ1-4, with TRBD1 identical over 9 bases. This CDR3 has 12 residues. The germline CDR1 and CDR2 sequences are SQVTM and ANQGSEA. V lost 4 bases and J lost 8; bases outside the gene matches: 2. The CDR3 DNA reads as TGCAGCGTTGGACAGGGGGAAGAAAAACTGTTTTTT. Amino acids: CSVGQGEEKLFF.